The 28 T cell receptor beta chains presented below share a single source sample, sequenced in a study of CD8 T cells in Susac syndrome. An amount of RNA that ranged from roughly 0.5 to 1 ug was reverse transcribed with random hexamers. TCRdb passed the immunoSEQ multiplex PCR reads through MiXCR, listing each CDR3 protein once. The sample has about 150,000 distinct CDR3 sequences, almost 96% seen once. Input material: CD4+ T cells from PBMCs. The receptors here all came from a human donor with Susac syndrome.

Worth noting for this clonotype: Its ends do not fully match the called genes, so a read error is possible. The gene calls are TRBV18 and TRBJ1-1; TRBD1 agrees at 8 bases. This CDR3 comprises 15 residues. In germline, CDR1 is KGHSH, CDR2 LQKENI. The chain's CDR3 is CASSPQGVDGTEAFF. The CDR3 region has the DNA TGTGCCAGCTCTCCACAGGGGGTGGACGGCACTGAAGCTTTCTTT.

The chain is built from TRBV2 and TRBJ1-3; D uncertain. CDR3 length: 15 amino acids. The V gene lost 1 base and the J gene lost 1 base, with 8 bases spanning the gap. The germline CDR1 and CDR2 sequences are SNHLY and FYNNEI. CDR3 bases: TGTGCCAGCAGTGAAGGGGTCTTATCTGGAAACACCATATATTTT. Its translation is CASSEGVLSGNTIYF.

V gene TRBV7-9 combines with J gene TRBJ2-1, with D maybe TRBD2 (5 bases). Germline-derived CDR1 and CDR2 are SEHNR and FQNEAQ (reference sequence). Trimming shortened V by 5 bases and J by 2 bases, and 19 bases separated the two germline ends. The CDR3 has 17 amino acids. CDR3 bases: TGTGCCAGCAGCAACATCTGGGTCGGGGAGACCTACAATGAGCAGTTCTTC. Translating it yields CASSNIWVGETYNEQFF.

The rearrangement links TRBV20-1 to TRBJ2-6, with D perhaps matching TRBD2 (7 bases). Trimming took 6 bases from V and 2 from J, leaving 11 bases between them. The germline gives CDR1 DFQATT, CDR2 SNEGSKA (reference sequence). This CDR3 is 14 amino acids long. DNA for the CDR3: TGCAGTGCCTACGGGGGGCCTGGGGCCAACGTCCTGACTTTC. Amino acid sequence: CSAYGGPGANVLTF.

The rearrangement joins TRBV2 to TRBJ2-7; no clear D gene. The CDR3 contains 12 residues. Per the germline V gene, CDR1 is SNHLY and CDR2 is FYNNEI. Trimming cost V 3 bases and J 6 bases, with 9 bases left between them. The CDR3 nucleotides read TGTGCCAGCAGTGATGGTCTCTCCGAGCAGTACTTC. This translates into CASSDGLSEQYF.

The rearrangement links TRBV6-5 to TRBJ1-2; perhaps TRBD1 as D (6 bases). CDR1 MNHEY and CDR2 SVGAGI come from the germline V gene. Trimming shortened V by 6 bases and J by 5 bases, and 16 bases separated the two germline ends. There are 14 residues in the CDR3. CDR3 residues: CASSIDRSPYGYTF. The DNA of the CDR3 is TGTGCCAGCAGCATTGACAGGAGTCCATATGGCTACACCTTC.

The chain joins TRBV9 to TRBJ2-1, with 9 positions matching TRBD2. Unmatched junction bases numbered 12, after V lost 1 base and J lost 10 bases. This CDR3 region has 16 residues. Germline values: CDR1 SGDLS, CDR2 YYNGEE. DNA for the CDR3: TGTGCCAGCAGCGTAACAGGTGGAGTAGCGGGGGTCGAGCAGTTCTTC. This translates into CASSVTGGVAGVEQFF.

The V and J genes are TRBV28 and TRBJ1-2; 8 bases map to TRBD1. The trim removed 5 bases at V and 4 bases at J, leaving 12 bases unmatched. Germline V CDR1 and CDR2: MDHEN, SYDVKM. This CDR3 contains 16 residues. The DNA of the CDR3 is TGTGCCAGCAGTCGCCAACGGGCCACAGGGGGCTATGGCTACACCTTC. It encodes CASSRQRATGGYGYTF.

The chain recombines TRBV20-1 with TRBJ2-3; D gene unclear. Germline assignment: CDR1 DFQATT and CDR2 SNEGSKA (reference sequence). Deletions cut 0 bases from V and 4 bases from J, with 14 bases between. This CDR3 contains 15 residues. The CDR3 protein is CSARDLAGSSDTQYF. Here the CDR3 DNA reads TGCAGTGCTAGAGATCTGGCCGGGTCCTCAGATACGCAGTATTTT.

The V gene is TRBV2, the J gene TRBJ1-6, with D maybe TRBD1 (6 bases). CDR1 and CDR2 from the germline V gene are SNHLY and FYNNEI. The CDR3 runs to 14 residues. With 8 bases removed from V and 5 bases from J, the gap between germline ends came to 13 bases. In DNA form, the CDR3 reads TGTGCCAGCTTGTGGGGGCAGAATAATTCACCCCTCCACTTT. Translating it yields CASLWGQNNSPLHF.

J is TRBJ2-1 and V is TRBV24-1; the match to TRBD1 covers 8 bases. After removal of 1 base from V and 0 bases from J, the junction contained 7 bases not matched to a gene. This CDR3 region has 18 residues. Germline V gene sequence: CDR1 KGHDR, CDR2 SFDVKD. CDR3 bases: TGTGCCACCAGTGATTTTGGGACAGGATTGCGCTCCTACAATGAGCAGTTCTTC. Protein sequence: CATSDFGTGLRSYNEQFF.

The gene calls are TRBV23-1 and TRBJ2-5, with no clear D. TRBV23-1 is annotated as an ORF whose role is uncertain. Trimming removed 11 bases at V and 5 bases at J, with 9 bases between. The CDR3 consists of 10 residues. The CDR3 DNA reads TGCGCCGGACCAATGGAGACCCAGTACTTC. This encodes CAGPMETQYF.

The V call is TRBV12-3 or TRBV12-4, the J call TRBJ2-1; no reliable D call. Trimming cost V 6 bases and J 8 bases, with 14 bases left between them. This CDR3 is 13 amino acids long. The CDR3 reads CASSSRGAYEQFF. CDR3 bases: TGTGCCAGCAGCTCGCGCGGCGCGTATGAGCAGTTCTTC.

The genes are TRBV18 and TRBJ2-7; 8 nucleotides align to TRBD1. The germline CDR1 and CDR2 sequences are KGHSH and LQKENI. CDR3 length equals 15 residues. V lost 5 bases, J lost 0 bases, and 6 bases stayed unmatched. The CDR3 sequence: CASSNDRGGSYEQYF. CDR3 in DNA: TGTGCCAGCTCAAATGACAGGGGTGGCTCCTACGAGCAGTACTTC.

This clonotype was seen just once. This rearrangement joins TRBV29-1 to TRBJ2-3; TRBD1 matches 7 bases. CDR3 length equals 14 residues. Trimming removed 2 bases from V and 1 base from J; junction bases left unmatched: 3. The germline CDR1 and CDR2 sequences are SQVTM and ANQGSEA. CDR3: CSVEQGVGTDTQYF. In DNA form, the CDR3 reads TGCAGCGTTGAACAGGGGGTGGGCACAGATACGCAGTATTTT.

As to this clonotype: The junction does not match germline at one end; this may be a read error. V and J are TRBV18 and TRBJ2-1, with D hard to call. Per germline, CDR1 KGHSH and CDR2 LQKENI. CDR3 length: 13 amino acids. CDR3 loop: CASSTSGQNEQLF. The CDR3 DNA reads TGTGCCAGCTCCACCTCGGGCCAAAATGAGCAGCTCTTC.

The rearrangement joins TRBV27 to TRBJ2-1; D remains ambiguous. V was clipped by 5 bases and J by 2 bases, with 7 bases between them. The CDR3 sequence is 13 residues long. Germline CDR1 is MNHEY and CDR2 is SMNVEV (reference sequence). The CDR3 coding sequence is TGTGCCAGCAGTCCCTCCCCCTACAATGAGCAGTTCTTC. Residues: CASSPSPYNEQFF.

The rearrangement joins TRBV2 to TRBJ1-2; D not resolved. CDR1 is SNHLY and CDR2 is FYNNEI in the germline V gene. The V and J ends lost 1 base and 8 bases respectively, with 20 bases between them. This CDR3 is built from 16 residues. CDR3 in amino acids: CASSEVGGRAATGYTF. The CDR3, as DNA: TGTGCCAGCAGTGAAGTGGGAGGCCGGGCAGCCACGGGCTACACCTTC.

CDR3 loop: CASRREMNTEAFF. The CDR3 region has the DNA TGTGCCAGCAGGAGGGAGATGAACACTGAAGCTTTCTTT. This rearrangement joins TRBV6-4 to TRBJ1-1; D remains ambiguous. Trimming left V 6 bases short and J 0 bases short, with 8 bases between. Germline lookup yields CDR1 MRHNA and CDR2 SNTAGT. CDR3 length: 13 residues.

The CDR3 reads CASSDPSTDHTEAFF. The CDR3 coding sequence is TGTGCCAGCAGCGATCCCTCGACAGACCACACTGAAGCTTTCTTT. The chain couples TRBV5-4 to TRBJ1-1, with D tentatively TRBD1 (5 bases). The CDR3 totals 15 residues. Deletions cut 4 bases from V and 3 bases from J, with 16 bases between. CDR1 is SGHNT and CDR2 is YYREEE in the germline V gene (reference sequence).

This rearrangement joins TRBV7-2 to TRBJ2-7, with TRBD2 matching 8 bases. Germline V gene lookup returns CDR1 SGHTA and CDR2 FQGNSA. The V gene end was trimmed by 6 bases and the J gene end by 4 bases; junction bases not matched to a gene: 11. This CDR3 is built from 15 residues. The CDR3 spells CASRPKGLALYEQYF. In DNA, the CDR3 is TGTGCCAGCAGGCCTAAAGGACTAGCCTTGTACGAGCAGTACTTC.

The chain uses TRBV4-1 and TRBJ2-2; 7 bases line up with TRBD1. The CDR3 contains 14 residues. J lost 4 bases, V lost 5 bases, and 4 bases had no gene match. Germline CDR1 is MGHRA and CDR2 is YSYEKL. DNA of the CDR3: TGCGCCAGCAGCTTTAGACAGGGCACCGGGGAGCTGTTTTTT. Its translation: CASSFRQGTGELFF.

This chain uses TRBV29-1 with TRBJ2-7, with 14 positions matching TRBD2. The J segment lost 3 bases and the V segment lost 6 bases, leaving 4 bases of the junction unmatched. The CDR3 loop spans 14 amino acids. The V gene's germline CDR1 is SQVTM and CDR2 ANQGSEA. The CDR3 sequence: CSVGTSGRYYEQYF. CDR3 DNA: TGCAGCGTGGGGACTAGCGGGAGATACTACGAGCAGTACTTC.

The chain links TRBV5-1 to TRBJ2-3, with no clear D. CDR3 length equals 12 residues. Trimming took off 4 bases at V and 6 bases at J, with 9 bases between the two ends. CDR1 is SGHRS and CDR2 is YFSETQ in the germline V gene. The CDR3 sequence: CASSLPGDTQYF. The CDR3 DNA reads TGCGCCAGCAGCCTCCCGGGCGATACGCAGTATTTT.

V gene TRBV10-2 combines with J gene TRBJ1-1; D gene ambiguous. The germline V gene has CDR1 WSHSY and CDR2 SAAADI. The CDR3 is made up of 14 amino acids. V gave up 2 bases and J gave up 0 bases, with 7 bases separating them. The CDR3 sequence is CASSELRMNTEAFF. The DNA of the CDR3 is TGCGCCAGCAGTGAGCTCAGGATGAACACTGAAGCTTTCTTT.

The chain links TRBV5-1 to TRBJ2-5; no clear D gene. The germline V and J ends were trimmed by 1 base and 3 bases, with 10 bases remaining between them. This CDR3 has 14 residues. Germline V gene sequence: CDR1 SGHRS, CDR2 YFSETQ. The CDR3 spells CASSLLGQKETQYF. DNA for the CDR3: TGCGCCAGCAGCTTGCTCGGGCAGAAAGAGACCCAGTACTTC.

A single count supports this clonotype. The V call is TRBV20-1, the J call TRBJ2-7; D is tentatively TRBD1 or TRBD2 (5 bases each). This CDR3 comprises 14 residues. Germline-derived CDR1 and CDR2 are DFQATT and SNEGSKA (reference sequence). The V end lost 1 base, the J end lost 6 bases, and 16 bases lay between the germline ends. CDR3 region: CSARADRGAGEQYF. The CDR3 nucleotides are TGCAGTGCTAGAGCGGATCGGGGCGCGGGCGAGCAGTACTTC.

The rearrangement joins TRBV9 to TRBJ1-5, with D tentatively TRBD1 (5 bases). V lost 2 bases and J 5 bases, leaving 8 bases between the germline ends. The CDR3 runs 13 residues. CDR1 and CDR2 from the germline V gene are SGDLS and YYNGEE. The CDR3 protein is CASSVLQDQPQHF. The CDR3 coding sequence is TGTGCCAGCAGCGTTTTACAGGATCAGCCCCAGCATTTT.